This TCR beta chain comes out of a study of T cell repertoires in cytomegalovirus infection (dated by TCRdb to about 2019). Background on the whole study: The peptide stimulations were aimed at well-studied HLA-B-restricted epitopes as well as recently identified HLA-C-restricted CMV epitopes, whose presentation resists viral immunomodulation. Because public TCR beta signatures pointed to carriage of CMV infection together with the matching HLA type, the HLA type of each donor mattered for the analysis.

Study-wide conclusions, independent of this receptor: The ex vivo response was dominated by HLA-C-restricted CMV-specific TCR beta clonotypes, which also provided the single most frequent clonotype in two of eight donors. Cumulative frequency of public TCR beta family members discriminated carriers of CMV infection plus the relevant HLA type in this cohort and an independent approximately 370-donor cohort.

The treatment or condition label corresponds to: in vitro stimulation with specific CMV peptide epitopes to enrich CMV-specific T cells. This clonotype was detected once. Its antigen is still unknown. Nothing much larger sits one base from this clone, and base qualities are not available. One read offers little support. CDR1 and CDR2 (SGHAT, FQNNGV) derive from the germline V gene. V gives up 4 bases and J gives up 5 bases, and the segment between their germline ends measures 11 bases. From cysteine to phenylalanine, the CDR3 is 13 amino acids long. Only the CDR3 DNA is retained, 39 bases long and in frame from the first base. The instrument was an Illumina HiSeq 1500. TCRdb reran the public reads through fastp at Q25 and MiXCR, keeping productive beta chains. CDR3 protein duplicates are merged, each entry listing the most common genes and DNA. In all, the sample holds approximately 470,000 distinct CDR3 sequences, and about two fifths of those were seen once. The ten largest make up around 44% of the sample.

The source is a human donor in good health (CMV status not recorded). Some clones in this sample may be carry-over from other donors' samples. Sample: cultured PBMCs, taken from culture after CMV antigen stimulation. The chain couples TRBV11-2 to TRBJ2-5; confidence is insufficient to name the D gene. The DNA is TGTGCCAGCAGCTCCGGGTGGATGGAGACCCAGTACTTC. It codes for CASSSGWMETQYF. The full variable domain, with segments outside the CDR3 supplied by the reference TRBV11-2 and TRBJ2-5 proteins, appears as EAGVAQSPRYKIIEKRQSVAFWCNPISGHATLYWYQQILGQGPKLLIQFQNNGVVDDSQLPKDRFSAERLKGVDSTLKIQPAKLEDSAVYLCASSSGWMETQYFGPGTRLLVL.